This T cell receptor beta chain was sequenced for a study of blood T cell repertoires in COVID-19. Across the study: Acute-phase and convalescent COVID-19 samples originated in the United States, Italy and Spain. Sample material is recorded as cDNA or gDNA derived from T cells, B-cell-depleted T cells, or PBMCs.

As originally analysed: How many nucleated cells were present was estimated from reference gene primer amplification. Some clones are missing from TCRdb's copy, which holds only in-frame ones; the method was immunoSEQ multiplex PCR. V, J and clone size reflect that table, while D and trimming were determined from the DNA. This table holds 130,000 to 150,000 clones, roughly 80% found once. The trim removed 2 bases at V and 3 bases at J, leaving 6 bases unmatched. The CDR3 is made up of 15 amino acids. Germline V gene lookup returns CDR1 SGHNT and CDR2 YYREEE (reference sequence). The specimen sequenced was peripheral blood. This sequence originates from a human donor in a cohort sampled during active COVID-19. The chain employs TRBV5-4 and TRBJ2-5; TRBD2 matches at 8 bases. CDR3 DNA: TGTGCCAGCAGCTTAACCGGGACTAGGGAAGAGACCCAGTACTTC. Its protein is CASSLTGTREETQYF.